These 21 T cell receptor beta chains came from one sample sequenced in a study of blood T cells in healthy people across ages. Together with a sample-barcoded 5' primer, a J-beta primer mix was included in a second PCR lasting 7 to 11 cycles. TCRdb recomputed calls from the 5' RACE reads with MiXCR, one row per CDR3 protein. The table lists about 800,000 distinct CDR3 sequences, about 46% of them singletons, with about a sixth in the top ten. The specimen sequenced was blood. The origin of the receptors is a man at least 80 years old in good health.

In this sample, this clonotype turned up a few times. The chain combines TRBV4-3 with TRBJ2-4, with 14 bases matching TRBD2. J lost 13 bases, V lost 4 bases, and 12 bases had no gene match. The CDR3 spans 16 residues. In germline, CDR1 is LGHNA, CDR2 YSLEER. The CDR3, as DNA: TGCGCCAGCAGCCTTACCTCCGGGACTAGCGGGAGCGGGCAGTACTTC. This encodes CASSLTSGTSGSGQYF.

The chain recombines TRBV6-5 with TRBJ2-1, with 14 bases that match TRBD2. The CDR3 covers 15 residues. The V segment lost 6 bases and the J segment 6 bases; nucleotides outside the gene matches: 4. Looked up from germline, CDR1 is MNHEY and CDR2 is SVGAGI. The chain's CDR3 is CASRLGTSGSNEQFF. In nucleotides, the CDR3 is TGTGCCAGCAGGCTAGGGACTAGCGGGAGCAATGAGCAGTTCTTC.

The chain couples TRBV29-1 to TRBJ1-1, with D tentatively TRBD1 (5 bases). V dropped 6 bases and J dropped 4 bases, with 18 bases sitting between them. The CDR3 consists of 14 residues. Germline-derived CDR1 and CDR2 are SQVTM and ANQGSEA. The CDR3 protein is CSVSRAGLGTEAFF. For the CDR3, the DNA is TGCAGCGTCTCAAGGGCAGGGTTGGGCACTGAAGCTTTCTTT.

The chain joins TRBV5-4 to TRBJ2-1; D is perhaps TRBD2 (6 bases). TRBJ2-7 explains the end of the DNA better; the J call may be wrong. The CDR3 consists of 17 residues. CDR1 is SGHNT and CDR2 is YYREEE in the germline V gene (reference sequence). In nucleotides, the CDR3 is TGTGCCAGCAATTCCCGGCAGGCGGGGAGCTCCTACAATGAGCAGTACTTC. Translated, it gives CASNSRQAGSSYNEQYF.

This clonotype was seen many times. In DNA form, the CDR3 reads TGTGCCAGCAGACCCCTGAAAGCGGGAGCTTACGAGCAGTACTTC. Protein sequence: CASRPLKAGAYEQYF. This rearrangement joins TRBV27 to TRBJ2-7; TRBD2 matches at 8 bases. With V trimmed by 6 bases and J by 4 bases, 11 bases remained unmatched. Looked up from germline, CDR1 is MNHEY and CDR2 is SMNVEV (reference sequence). The CDR3 runs 15 residues.

This clonotype was detected only once. The chain links TRBV6-1 to TRBJ2-7; 10 nucleotides align to TRBD2. V shed 4 bases and J 3 bases; nucleotides not matched to a gene: 3. The CDR3 totals 14 residues. Germline assignment: CDR1 MNHNS and CDR2 SASEGT. The CDR3 sequence is CASSASGGYYEQYF. The CDR3 coding sequence is TGTGCCAGCAGTGCTAGCGGGGGATACTACGAGCAGTACTTC.

This clonotype has a handful of counts. The rearrangement links TRBV3-1 to TRBJ2-3; D is possibly TRBD1 or TRBD2 (6 bases each). Deletions cut 4 bases from V and 0 bases from J, with 17 bases between. The V gene's germline CDR1 is LGHDT and CDR2 YNNKEL (reference sequence). The CDR3 is 17 amino acids. The CDR3 here is CASSRDNRDSSTDTQYF. The CDR3 DNA is TGTGCCAGCAGCCGAGATAACAGGGACTCTAGCACAGATACGCAGTATTTT.

This clonotype was observed at least ten times. The chain recombines TRBV28 with TRBJ2-5; a weak D match, TRBD2 (6 bases). CDR3 length: 14 residues. CDR1 MDHEN and CDR2 SYDVKM come from the germline V gene. The ends were cut back, 5 bases at V and 5 bases at J, with 15 bases in the middle. The CDR3 sequence: CASSPLTRPETQYF. CDR3 bases: TGTGCCAGCAGTCCCCTGACTAGACCGGAGACCCAGTACTTC.

The genes are TRBV30 and TRBJ2-3; the match to TRBD2 covers 7 bases. Trimming cost V 0 bases and J 0 bases; bases outside gene matches: 9. CDR3 length equals 17 residues. CDR1 and CDR2 from the germline V gene are GTSNPN and SVGIG (reference sequence). CDR3 protein: CAWSVLLADPSTDTQYF. In DNA, the CDR3 is TGTGCCTGGAGTGTCCTCCTAGCGGATCCCAGCACAGATACGCAGTATTTT.

Comment on this clonotype: An end of the junction differs from the germline gene, which may be a read error. V usage is TRBV5-6 and J usage is TRBJ2-3, with 11 bases fitting TRBD2. Germline CDR1 and CDR2: SGHDT and YYEEEE. This CDR3 contains 16 residues. The CDR3: CTSSPSIGLAGDTQYF. In DNA, the CDR3 is TGTACCAGCAGCCCGAGTATCGGACTAGCGGGAGATACGCAGTATTTT.

This rearrangement joins TRBV7-3 to TRBJ2-5; D is undetermined. Germline V gives CDR1 SGHTA, CDR2 FQGTGA. Deletions cut 0 bases from V and 11 bases from J, with 22 bases between. CDR3 size: 16 residues. The chain's CDR3 is CASSLTSSLSYNEQYF. CDR3 nucleotide sequence: TGTGCCAGCAGCTTAACCAGCTCGCTATCCTACAATGAGCAGTACTTC.

The chain carries TRBV7-9 and TRBJ1-5; unclear D gene. This CDR3 has 14 residues. Trimming pared 5 bases from V and 2 bases from J, leaving 10 bases between. In germline, CDR1 is SEHNR, CDR2 FQNEAQ (reference sequence). The DNA for the CDR3 is TGTGCCAGCAGCGCGGCCGGAGGCAATCAGCCCCAGCATTTT. It encodes CASSAAGGNQPQHF.

In DNA, the CDR3 is TGTGCCAGCAGGCCCGGGACAGTCTATGGCTACACCTTC. This sequence encodes CASRPGTVYGYTF. The gene calls are TRBV7-2 and TRBJ1-2; 7 nucleotides match TRBD1. This CDR3 has 13 residues. Trimming cost V 6 bases and J 4 bases; bases outside gene matches: 5. CDR1 and CDR2 from the germline V gene are SGHTA and FQGNSA.

The chain uses TRBV9 and TRBJ2-3; D is possibly TRBD2 (6 bases). Between the trimmed V and J ends, which lost 0 bases and 4 bases, there was a span of 9 bases. There are 14 residues in the CDR3. The germline CDR1 and CDR2 sequences are SGDLS and YYNGEE. The CDR3 DNA sequence: TGTGCCAGCAGCGTAGACCAGCGGGCAGATACGCAGTATTTT. Translated: CASSVDQRADTQYF.

This rearrangement joins TRBV5-1 to TRBJ1-6; weak D call: TRBD1 (5 bases). The CDR3 is 16 amino acids. CDR1 and CDR2 from the germline V gene are SGHRS and YFSETQ. The V gene lost 3 bases and the J gene lost 0 bases, with 10 bases spanning the gap. CDR3 protein: CASSYSDSSYNSPLHF. CDR3 nucleotide sequence: TGCGCCAGCAGCTACAGCGACAGCTCCTATAATTCACCCCTCCACTTT.

The chain joins TRBV6-6 to TRBJ2-4, with D possibly called TRBD1 or TRBD2 (6 bases each). The J call may be mistaken, given a closer DNA end match to TRBJ2-7. This CDR3 has 15 residues. Germline V CDR1 and CDR2: MNHNY, SVGAGI (reference sequence). The CDR3 protein is CASRTGGKPVYEQYF. The CDR3 DNA reads as TGTGCCAGCAGGACAGGAGGGAAACCTGTCTACGAGCAGTACTTC.

V and J are TRBV7-3 and TRBJ2-3; D unclear. Trimming took off 5 bases at V and 5 bases at J, with 11 bases between the two ends. The CDR3 totals 13 residues. The germline gives CDR1 SGHTA, CDR2 FQGTGA. The CDR3 region is CASSAGRGDTQYF. For the CDR3, the DNA is TGTGCCAGCAGCGCCGGCCGCGGAGATACGCAGTATTTT. The full variable domain, completed using reference TRBV7-3 and TRBJ2-3, is GAGVSQTPSNKVTEKGKYVELRCDPISGHTALYWYRQSLGQGPEFLIYFQGTGAADDSGLPNDRFFAVRPEGSVSTLKIQRTERGDSAVYLCASSAGRGDTQYFGPGTRLTVL.

DNA of the CDR3: TGTGCCAGCAGCATAACAGGGGGCGGATTCAGTGAGCAGTTCTTC. Translation: CASSITGGGFSEQFF. The chain employs TRBV7-2 and TRBJ2-1; 9 bases align to TRBD1. This CDR3 has 15 residues. Germline CDR1 is SGHTA and CDR2 is FQGNSA. Trimming at V came to 5 bases and at J to 9 bases, leaving 11 bases not matched to a gene.

There are a few counts of this clonotype. The rearrangement uses TRBV20-1 and TRBJ2-3; D not resolved. Trimming left V 4 bases short and J 2 bases short, with 13 bases between. In germline, CDR1 is DFQATT, CDR2 SNEGSKA (reference sequence). The CDR3 runs to 14 residues. In DNA, the CDR3 is TGCAGTGCTATAGGACCCTTATTCACAGATACGCAGTATTTT. It codes for CSAIGPLFTDTQYF.

The CDR3, as DNA: TGTGCCAGCAGTGGAACTAGCGGGGGTCGGGGGACCCAGTACTTC. Translating gives CASSGTSGGRGTQYF. The chain uses TRBV2 and TRBJ2-5; 11 bases are a match to TRBD2. The V gene end was trimmed by 4 bases and the J gene end by 7 bases; junction bases not matched to a gene: 8. This CDR3 spans 15 amino acids. Looked up from germline, CDR1 is SNHLY and CDR2 is FYNNEI.

The chain links TRBV3-1 to TRBJ2-1, with 8 bases fitting TRBD2. The J segment lost 0 bases and the V segment lost 6 bases, leaving 4 bases of the junction unmatched. The CDR3 is 15 amino acids. The germline V gene encodes CDR1 LGHDT and CDR2 YNNKEL (reference sequence). The CDR3 loop reads CASRRAGVSYNEQFF. CDR3 coding DNA: TGTGCCAGCAGACGAGCGGGAGTCTCCTACAATGAGCAGTTCTTC.